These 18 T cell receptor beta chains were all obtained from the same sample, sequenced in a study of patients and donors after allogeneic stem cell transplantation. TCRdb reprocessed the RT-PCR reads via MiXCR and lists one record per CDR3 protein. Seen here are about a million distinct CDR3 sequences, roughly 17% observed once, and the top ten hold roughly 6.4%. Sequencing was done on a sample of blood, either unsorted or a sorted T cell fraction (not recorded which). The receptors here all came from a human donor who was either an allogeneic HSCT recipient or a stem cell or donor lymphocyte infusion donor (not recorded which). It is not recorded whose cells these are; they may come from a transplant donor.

CDR3 bases: TGTGCCAGCAGTCCCCCTCTCCCCCTATACGAGCAGTACTTC. As protein: CASSPPLPLYEQYF. The rearrangement uses TRBV27 and TRBJ2-7; D ambiguous. V lost 5 bases to trimming and J lost 4 bases, with 15 bases between them. The CDR3 contains 14 residues. The germline V gene has CDR1 MNHEY and CDR2 SMNVEV (reference sequence).

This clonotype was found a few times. CDR3 sequence: CSASRHAGTGSYEQYF. In DNA, the CDR3 is TGCAGTGCTAGTCGTCACGCGGGGACAGGGTCATACGAGCAGTACTTC. The chain uses TRBV20-1 and TRBJ2-7; 9 bases are a match to TRBD1. The CDR3 length is 16 residues. Germline loops: CDR1 DFQATT, CDR2 SNEGSKA (reference sequence). With 3 bases clipped from V and 4 bases from J, the junction kept 13 bases outside the gene matches.

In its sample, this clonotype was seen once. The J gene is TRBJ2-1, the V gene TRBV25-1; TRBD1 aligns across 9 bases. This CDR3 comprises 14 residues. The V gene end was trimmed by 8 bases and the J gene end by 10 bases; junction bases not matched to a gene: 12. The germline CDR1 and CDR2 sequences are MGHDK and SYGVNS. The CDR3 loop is CASAGTGRAVEQFF. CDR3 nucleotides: TGTGCCAGCGCAGGGACAGGGAGAGCAGTAGAGCAGTTCTTC.

The CDR3 bases are TGTGCCAGCAGCTTGGGAGCAGGGTACACTGAAGCTTTCTTT. Its translation: CASSLGAGYTEAFF. The gene calls are TRBV5-4 and TRBJ1-1; TRBD1 might be the D (5 bases). The CDR3 has 14 residues. Germline lookup yields CDR1 SGHNT and CDR2 YYREEE (reference sequence). V dropped 0 bases and J dropped 3 bases, with 9 bases sitting between them.

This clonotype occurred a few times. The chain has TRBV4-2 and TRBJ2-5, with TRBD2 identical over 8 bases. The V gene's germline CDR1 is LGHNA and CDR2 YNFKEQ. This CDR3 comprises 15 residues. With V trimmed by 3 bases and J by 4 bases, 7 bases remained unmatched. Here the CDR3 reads CASSQGPGGRETQYF. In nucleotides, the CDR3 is TGTGCCAGCAGCCAGGGACCGGGAGGGAGAGAGACCCAGTACTTC.

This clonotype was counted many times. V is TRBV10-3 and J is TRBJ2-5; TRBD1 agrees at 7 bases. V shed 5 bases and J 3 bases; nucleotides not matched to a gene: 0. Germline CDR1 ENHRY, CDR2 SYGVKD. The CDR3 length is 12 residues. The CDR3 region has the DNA TGTGCCATCAGTACAGGGGAAGAGACCCAGTACTTC. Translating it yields CAISTGEETQYF.

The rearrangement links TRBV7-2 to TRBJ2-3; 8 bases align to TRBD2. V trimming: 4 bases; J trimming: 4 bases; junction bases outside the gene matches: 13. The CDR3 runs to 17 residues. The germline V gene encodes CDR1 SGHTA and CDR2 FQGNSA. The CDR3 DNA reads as TGTGCCAGCAGCTCCTCCATAGCGGGGCCCCCCCCAGATACGCAGTATTTT. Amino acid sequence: CASSSSIAGPPPDTQYF.

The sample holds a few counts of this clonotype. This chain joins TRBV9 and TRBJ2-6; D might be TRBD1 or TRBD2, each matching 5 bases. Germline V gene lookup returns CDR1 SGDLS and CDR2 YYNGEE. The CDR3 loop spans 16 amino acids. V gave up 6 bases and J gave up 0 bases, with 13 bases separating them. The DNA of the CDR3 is TGTGCCAGCATGCGAGGGGTAAACTCTGGGGCCAACGTCCTGACTTTC. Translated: CASMRGVNSGANVLTF.

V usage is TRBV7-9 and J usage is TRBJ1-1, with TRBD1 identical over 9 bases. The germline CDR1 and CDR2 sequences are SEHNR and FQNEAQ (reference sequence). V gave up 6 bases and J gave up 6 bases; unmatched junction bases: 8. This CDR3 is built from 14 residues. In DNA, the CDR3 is TGTGCCAGCAGTCAAGGGACAGGGCTCCCTGAAGCTTTCTTT. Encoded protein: CASSQGTGLPEAFF.

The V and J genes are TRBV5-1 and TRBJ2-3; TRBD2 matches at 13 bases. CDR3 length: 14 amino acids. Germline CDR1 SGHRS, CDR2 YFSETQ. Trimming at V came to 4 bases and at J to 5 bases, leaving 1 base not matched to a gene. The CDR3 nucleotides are TGCGCCAGCAGCACTAGCGGGGGGGTAGATACGCAGTATTTT. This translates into CASSTSGGVDTQYF.

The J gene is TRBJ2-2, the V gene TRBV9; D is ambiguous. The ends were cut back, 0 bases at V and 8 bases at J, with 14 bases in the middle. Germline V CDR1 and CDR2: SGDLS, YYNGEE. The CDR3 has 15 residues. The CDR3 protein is CASSVATVGRGELFF. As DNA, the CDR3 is TGTGCCAGCAGCGTAGCTACGGTTGGAAGGGGGGAGCTGTTTTTT.

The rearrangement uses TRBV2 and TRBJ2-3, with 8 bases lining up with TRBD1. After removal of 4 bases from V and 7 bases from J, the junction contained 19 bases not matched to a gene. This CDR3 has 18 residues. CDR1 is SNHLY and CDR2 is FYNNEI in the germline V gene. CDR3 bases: TGTGCCAGCAGTGGAGCCGAACCCAATAGACAGGGGTCATATACGCAGTATTTT. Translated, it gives CASSGAEPNRQGSYTQYF.

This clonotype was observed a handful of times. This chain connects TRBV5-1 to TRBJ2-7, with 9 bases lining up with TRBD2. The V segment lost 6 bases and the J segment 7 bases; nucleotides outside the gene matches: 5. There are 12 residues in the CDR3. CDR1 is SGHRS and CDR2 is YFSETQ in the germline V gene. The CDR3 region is CASTYSGGEQYF. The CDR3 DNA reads TGCGCCAGCACCTATAGCGGGGGAGAGCAGTACTTC.

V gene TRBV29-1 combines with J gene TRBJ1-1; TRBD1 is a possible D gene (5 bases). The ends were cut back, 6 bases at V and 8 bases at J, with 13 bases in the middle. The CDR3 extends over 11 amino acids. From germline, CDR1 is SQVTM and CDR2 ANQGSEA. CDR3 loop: CSVPGRSEAFF. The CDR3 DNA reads TGCAGCGTCCCGGGACGGTCCGAAGCTTTCTTT.

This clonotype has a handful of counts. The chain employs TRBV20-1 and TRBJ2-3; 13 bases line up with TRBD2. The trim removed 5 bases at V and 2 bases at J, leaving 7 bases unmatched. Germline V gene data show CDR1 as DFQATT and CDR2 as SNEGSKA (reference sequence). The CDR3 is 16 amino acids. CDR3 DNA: TGCAGTGCTGACGGGACTAGCGGGGTGATCACAGATACGCAGTATTTT. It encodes CSADGTSGVITDTQYF.

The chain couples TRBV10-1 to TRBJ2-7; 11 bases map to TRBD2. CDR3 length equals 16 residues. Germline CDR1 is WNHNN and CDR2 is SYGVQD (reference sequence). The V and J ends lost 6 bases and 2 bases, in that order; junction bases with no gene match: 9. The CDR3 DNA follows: TGCGCCAGCAGAACTACACTAGCGGGAGTTCCCTACGAGCAGTACTTC. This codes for CASRTTLAGVPYEQYF.

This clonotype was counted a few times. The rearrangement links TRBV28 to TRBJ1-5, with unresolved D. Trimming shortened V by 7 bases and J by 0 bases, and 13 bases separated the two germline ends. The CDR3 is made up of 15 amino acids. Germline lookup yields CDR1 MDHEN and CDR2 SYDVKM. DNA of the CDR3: TGTGCCAGCAACTTGGATGTGGTTAGCAATCAGCCCCAGCATTTT. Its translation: CASNLDVVSNQPQHF.

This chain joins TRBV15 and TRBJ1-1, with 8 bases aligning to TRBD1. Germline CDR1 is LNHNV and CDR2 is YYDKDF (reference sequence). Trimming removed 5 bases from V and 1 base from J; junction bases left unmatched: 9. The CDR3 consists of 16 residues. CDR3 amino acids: CATSPRSGTGNTEAFF. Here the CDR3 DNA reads TGTGCCACCAGCCCTCGTTCCGGGACAGGGAACACTGAAGCTTTCTTT.